This T cell receptor beta chain is from a study of T cell clones after liver transplantation. About the research overall: TCRbeta sequencing after a pre-transplant mixed lymphocyte reaction identified graft-donor-reactive clones, later tracked in post-transplant blood. Without induction therapy, subjects received standard immunosuppression until 12-24 months post-transplant. Tolerance: complete withdrawal held at least one year, liver enzymes staying within twice normal.

V lost 4 bases, J lost 2 bases, and 8 bases lay in between. Per the germline V gene, CDR1 is SQVTM and CDR2 is ANQGSEA. CDR3 length: 12 amino acids. TCRdb keeps only in-frame clones here, not all; method: immunoSEQ multiplex PCR. The sample lists under 60,000 clones; 60% to 80% were seen once. This clone was counted only a few times. Unstimulated PBMCs were sorted into CD3+CD4+ and CD3+CD8+ populations. The chain uses TRBV29-1 and TRBJ1-2; a weak D match, TRBD1 (6 bases). The source material was CD4+ T cells from blood, sampled at the 22-month timepoint. The origin of this receptor is a human patient who received a liver transplant. Some T cells may be supplied by the graft donor. Here the CDR3 reads CSVGQGNYGYTF. CDR3 sequence (DNA): TGCAGCGTTGGTCAGGGGAACTATGGCTACACCTTC.